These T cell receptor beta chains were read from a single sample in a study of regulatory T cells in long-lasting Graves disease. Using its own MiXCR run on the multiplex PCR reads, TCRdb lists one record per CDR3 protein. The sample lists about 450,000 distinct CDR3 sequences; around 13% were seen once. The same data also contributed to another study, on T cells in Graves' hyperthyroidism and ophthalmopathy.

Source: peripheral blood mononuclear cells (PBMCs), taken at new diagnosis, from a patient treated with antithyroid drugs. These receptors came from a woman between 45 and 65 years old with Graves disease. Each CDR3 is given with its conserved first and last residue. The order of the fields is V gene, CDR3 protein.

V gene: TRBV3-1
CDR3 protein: CASSVGDASNQPQHF

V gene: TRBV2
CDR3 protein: CASSDPLVRNYGYTF

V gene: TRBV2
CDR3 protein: CASPEQWGSGKQETQYF

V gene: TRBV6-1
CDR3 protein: CASKQETDSGNTIYF

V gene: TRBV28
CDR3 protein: CASSGNNEQFF

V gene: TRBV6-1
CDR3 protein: CASSDRESATNEKLFF

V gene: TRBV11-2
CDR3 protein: CASSVGTVNQPQHF

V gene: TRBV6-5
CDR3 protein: CASSYPRGRQGGYGYTF

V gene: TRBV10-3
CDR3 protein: CAISPTSGSHNEQFF

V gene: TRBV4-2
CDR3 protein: CASSQGHSPLHF

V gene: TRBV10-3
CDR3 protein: CAISGLTPGRSGNTIYF

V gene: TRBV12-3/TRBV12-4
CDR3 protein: CASSLGRGVQETQYF

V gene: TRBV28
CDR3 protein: CASSRGTGGTGTSGRAPGELFF

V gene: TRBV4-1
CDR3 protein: CASSRAKIGTGESTNEKLFF

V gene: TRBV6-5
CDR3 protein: CASSLGLAGVFGELFF

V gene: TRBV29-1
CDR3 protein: CSVTLQGVNEAFF

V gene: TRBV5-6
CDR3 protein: CASSLQGIWDQPQHF

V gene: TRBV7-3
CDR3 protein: CASSLTALAGLDEQFF

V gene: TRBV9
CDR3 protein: CASSPGTGKGNTEAFF

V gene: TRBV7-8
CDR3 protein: CASSLFRGGQPQHF

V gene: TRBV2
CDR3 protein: CASTSEQYF

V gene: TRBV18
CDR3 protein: CASSPFESTQETQYF